Reported below is one T cell receptor (beta chain). This CDR3 region has 12 residues. Trimming took 5 bases from V and 7 from J, leaving 11 bases between them. CDR1 LNHNV and CDR2 YYDKDF come from the germline V gene (reference sequence). The data were obtained in a study of blood T cell repertoires in COVID-19. Using immunoSEQ multiplex PCR, the repertoire was profiled, and TCRdb retains in-frame clones only, with some absent. This sample has 80,000 to 100,000 clones, with around 80% found just once. Sequencing used peripheral blood. V and J are TRBV15 and TRBJ1-2; D remains unclear. This clonotype originated in a human donor in a cohort sampled during active COVID-19. Here the CDR3 DNA reads TGTGCCACCAGCTCCGGGGTTCGTGGCTACACCTTC. Its translation is CATSSGVRGYTF.